Reported below is one TCR beta chain. This sample was taken from a study of blood T cell repertoires in COVID-19. Across the whole study: Donors in the United States, Italy and Spain gave samples during acute or convalescent COVID-19. T cells, B-cell-depleted T cells, or PBMCs provided the cDNA or gDNA that served as material.

This study enrolled people aged about 18 to 100 from about two dozen US geographic areas. Participants' reported clinical history set cohort assignment. The V segment lost 0 bases and the J segment 7 bases; nucleotides outside the gene matches: 3. The CDR3 extends over 14 amino acids. From germline, CDR1 is MGHRA and CDR2 YSYEKL. The assay was immunoSEQ multiplex PCR, and TCRdb's table has in-frame clones only and misses some. The sample carries a few hundred thousand clones, 75% to 90% recorded once. The sequenced sample consisted of PBMCs or T cells enriched from blood (not recorded which). V gene TRBV4-1 combines with J gene TRBJ2-5, with TRBD2 matching 9 bases. The sequence was collected from a middle-aged woman who had recovered from COVID-19. The CDR3 DNA follows: TGCGCCAGCAGCCAAGAGGGCGGGGGGGGGACCCAGTACTTC. As protein: CASSQEGGGGTQYF.